This T cell receptor beta chain originates from a study of blood T cell repertoires in COVID-19. For the study at large: Collection of acute and convalescent COVID-19 samples took place in the United States, Italy and Spain.

There are 15 residues in the CDR3. Germline V gene sequence: CDR1 MDHEN, CDR2 SYDVKM. Trimming removed 8 bases at V and 5 bases at J, with 16 bases between. Source study methods: Reference gene primer amplification in the assay estimated nucleated cell counts. The table came from immunoSEQ multiplex PCR; TCRdb's copy has only in-frame clones and leaves some out. V and J calls plus clone size are reproduced from that table; the DNA served to infer D and trimming. The sample consists of approximately 270,000 clones, around 85% of them appearing once. V usage is TRBV28 and J usage is TRBJ1-6; D might be TRBD1 (6 bases). Specimen: peripheral blood. The source of this sequence is a man of 80 years or more with acute or convalescent COVID-19. In DNA, the CDR3 is TGTGCCAGCGGATTAGGGGGATTAAATAATTCACCCCTCCACTTT. It is translated as CASGLGGLNNSPLHF.